The 20 T cell receptor beta chains below all came from one sample that was sequenced in a study of T cells in Graves' hyperthyroidism and ophthalmopathy. Amplification of TCR beta CDR3 regions used RNA as the template. Researchers ran a first-round RT-PCR on the TCR CDR3 using the HTBI primer set. TCRdb passed the multiplex PCR reads through MiXCR, listing each CDR3 protein once. The data contain roughly 700,000 distinct CDR3 sequences, around 15% of them singletons. Source material: blood. Receptors were obtained from a woman under 30 with Graves' hyperthyroidism.

This clonotype has a count of ten or more. The CDR3: CAISEGPGGQETQYF. Written as DNA, the CDR3 is TGTGCCATCAGTGAAGGGCCAGGGGGCCAAGAGACCCAGTACTTC. The rearrangement joins TRBV10-3 to TRBJ2-5, with 7 bases lining up with TRBD1. The CDR3 loop spans 15 amino acids. With V trimmed by 3 bases and J by 1 base, 5 bases remained unmatched. From germline, CDR1 is ENHRY and CDR2 SYGVKD.

This sequence joins TRBV13 and TRBJ1-5; TRBD1 matches at 11 bases. The CDR3 is 16 amino acids. Germline CDR1 is PRHDT and CDR2 is FYEKMQ (reference sequence). The J segment lost 7 bases and the V segment lost 2 bases, leaving 7 bases of the junction unmatched. The CDR3 DNA reads as TGTGCCAGCAGCTTAAGGACAGGGGGCGCATACCAGCCCCAGCATTTT. Amino acid sequence: CASSLRTGGAYQPQHF.

This clonotype was picked up many times. V usage is TRBV18 and J usage is TRBJ2-5; D is possibly TRBD1 (6 bases). Trimming removed 3 bases at V and 5 bases at J, with 16 bases between. In germline, CDR1 is KGHSH, CDR2 LQKENI. This CDR3 has 15 residues. The DNA for the CDR3 is TGTGCCAGCTCACCCCTACAGGGACGGGCCGAGACCCAGTACTTC. Its protein is CASSPLQGRAETQYF.

The chain carries TRBV7-9 and TRBJ2-7; the D is unclear. This CDR3 spans 15 amino acids. Trimming removed 1 base at V and 0 bases at J, with 10 bases between. The germline V gene encodes CDR1 SEHNR and CDR2 FQNEAQ (reference sequence). The CDR3 sequence: CASSLGVEISYEQYF. CDR3 bases: TGTGCCAGCAGCTTAGGTGTAGAGATCTCCTACGAGCAGTACTTC.

This sequence joins TRBV12-3 or TRBV12-4 and TRBJ1-5; TRBD1 matches 8 bases. The CDR3 is 17 amino acids. The ends lost 6 bases at V and 1 base at J; junction bases unmatched: 11. This CDR3 reads CASRPDRGGVSNQPQHF. The CDR3 DNA is TGTGCCAGCAGACCTGACAGGGGCGGCGTCAGCAATCAGCCCCAGCATTTT.

This clonotype has at least ten counts. The V call is TRBV13, the J call TRBJ2-3; D is uncertain. Deletions cut 5 bases from V and 1 base from J, with 13 bases between. The CDR3 is 15 amino acids. The germline V gene has CDR1 PRHDT and CDR2 FYEKMQ (reference sequence). The chain's CDR3 is CASSPFRVGTDTQYF. DNA of the CDR3: TGTGCCAGCAGCCCTTTCCGGGTGGGCACAGATACGCAGTATTTT.

This clonotype was found a few times. CDR3 sequence reads: CASTQGGEAFF. CDR3 nucleotides: TGTGCCAGCACCCAGGGGGGTGAAGCTTTCTTT. This rearrangement joins TRBV5-6 to TRBJ1-1; 7 bases agree with TRBD1. Germline CDR1 and CDR2: SGHDT and YYEEEE. J gave up 7 bases and V 6 bases, and 3 bases lay outside the gene matches. The CDR3 totals 11 residues.

This clonotype has at least ten counts. The CDR3 region has the DNA TGTGCCAGCAGTTCCGGACAGGGCCCCACAGATACGCAGTATTTT. It codes for CASSSGQGPTDTQYF. The J gene is TRBJ2-3, the V gene TRBV28; 8 bases are shared with TRBD1. This CDR3 comprises 15 residues. J lost 2 bases, V lost 4 bases, and 5 bases had no gene match. Germline loops: CDR1 MDHEN, CDR2 SYDVKM. The full variable domain, completed using reference TRBV28 and TRBJ2-3, is DVKVTQSSRYLVKRTGEKVFLECVQDMDHENMFWYRQDPGLGLRLIYFSYDVKMKEKGDIPEGYSVSREKKERFSLILESASTNQTSMYLCASSSGQGPTDTQYFGPGTRLTVL.

The gene calls are TRBV5-1 and TRBJ2-4; D is uncertain. The germline V gene encodes CDR1 SGHRS and CDR2 YFSETQ. This CDR3 contains 15 residues. V was shortened by 4 bases and J by 1 base, with 12 bases between the two germline ends. The CDR3 region is CASSINLLAKNIQYF. CDR3 bases: TGCGCCAGCAGCATCAATCTCCTGGCCAAAAACATTCAGTACTTC. Full variable domain (missing parts from reference TRBV5-1 and TRBJ2-4): KAGVTQTPRYLIKTRGQQVTLSCSPISGHRSVSWYQQTPGQGLQFLFEYFSETQRNKGNFPGRFSGRQFSNSRSEMNVSTLELGDSALYLCASSINLLAKNIQYFGAGTRLSVL.

The chain combines TRBV10-3 with TRBJ1-2, with D possibly being TRBD1 (5 bases). The CDR3 length is 14 residues. The germline CDR1 and CDR2 sequences are ENHRY and SYGVKD. With 3 bases removed from V and 4 bases from J, the gap between germline ends came to 12 bases. The CDR3: CAISEVERGYGYTF. CDR3 nucleotide sequence: TGTGCCATCAGTGAAGTGGAAAGGGGCTATGGCTACACCTTC.

This clonotype was seen ten or more times. The chain recombines TRBV11-3 with TRBJ2-7, with D maybe TRBD1 (6 bases). CDR3 length: 15 amino acids. Germline V gene data show CDR1 as SGHNT and CDR2 as YENEEA. The germline V and J ends were trimmed by 5 bases and 6 bases, with 20 bases remaining between them. DNA for the CDR3: TGTGCCAGCAGCCCATTACAGGGTAAGCTCGGCGAGCAGTACTTC. This encodes CASSPLQGKLGEQYF.

This clonotype was counted a few times. This rearrangement joins TRBV19 to TRBJ2-1; TRBD2 aligns across 16 bases. The CDR3 contains 18 residues. Germline CDR1 reads LNHDA; CDR2 reads SQIVND (reference sequence). The ends lost 4 bases at V and 7 bases at J; junction bases unmatched: 10. CDR3 protein: CASSNEGLAGGPRNEQFF. The CDR3 coding sequence is TGTGCCAGTAGTAACGAGGGACTAGCGGGAGGGCCAAGGAATGAGCAGTTCTTC. Based on the CDR3 plus reference TRBV19 and TRBJ2-1, the full variable domain is DGGITQSPKYLFRKEGQNVTLSCEQNLNHDAMYWYRQDPGQGLRLIYYSQIVNDFQKGDIAEGYSVSREKKESFPLTVTSAQKNPTAFYLCASSNEGLAGGPRNEQFFGPGTRLTVL.

This clonotype was seen ten or more times. The chain couples TRBV18 to TRBJ1-2; D uncertain. Trimming took 3 bases from V and 2 from J, leaving 13 bases between them. Germline loops: CDR1 KGHSH, CDR2 LQKENI. This CDR3 comprises 15 residues. CDR3 protein: CASSPPGWGNYGYTF. CDR3 nucleotide sequence: TGTGCCAGCTCACCGCCGGGGTGGGGAAACTATGGCTACACCTTC.

The genes are TRBV24-1 and TRBJ2-6; 9 positions match TRBD1. The germline V gene encodes CDR1 KGHDR and CDR2 SFDVKD. J gave up 0 bases and V 4 bases, and 3 bases lay outside the gene matches. The CDR3 has 17 amino acids. In nucleotides, the CDR3 is TGTGCCACCAGTGAACCGGGACAGGGCTCTGGGGCCAACGTCCTGACTTTC. It translates to CATSEPGQGSGANVLTF.

This clonotype was counted only a few times. Possible read error: a much larger clone is one base away. This chain uses TRBV12-3 or TRBV12-4 with TRBJ1-5; D not certain. This CDR3 has 15 amino acids. The V gene lost 1 base and the J gene lost 7 bases, with 14 bases spanning the gap. The CDR3 protein is CASSLVAHPGQPQHF. Written as DNA, the CDR3 is TGTGCCAGCAGTTTAGTGGCTCACCCGGGCCAGCCCCAGCATTTT.

This clonotype has ten or more counts. This sequence joins TRBV9 and TRBJ1-2; D ambiguous. In germline, CDR1 is SGDLS, CDR2 YYNGEE. The CDR3 loop spans 13 amino acids. Trimming took off 0 bases at V and 2 bases at J, with 5 bases between the two ends. The CDR3 DNA reads as TGTGCCAGCAGCGTAGAGTGGAACTATGGCTACACCTTC. It translates to CASSVEWNYGYTF.

This clonotype was counted ten times or more. The V call is TRBV12-3 or TRBV12-4, the J call TRBJ1-6; the D gene is possibly TRBD1 (5 bases). Trimming pared 3 bases from V and 7 bases from J, leaving 13 bases between. This CDR3 comprises 15 residues. CDR3 coding DNA: TGTGCCAGCAGTTTTGGGGCAGGGCTGAATTCACCCCTCCACTTT. Residues: CASSFGAGLNSPLHF.

About this clonotype itself: A read error may be the cause here, since a much bigger clone is one base away. This chain connects TRBV13 to TRBJ2-1, with 11 bases aligning to TRBD2. Trimming removed 5 bases from V and 10 bases from J; junction bases left unmatched: 13. The CDR3 runs to 16 residues. Germline V lookup: CDR1 PRHDT, CDR2 FYEKMQ (reference sequence). The CDR3 DNA sequence: TGTGCCAGCAGCCTGGGTCCCCGACTAGCGGGAAGCGAGCAGTTCTTC. Protein product: CASSLGPRLAGSEQFF.

There are many counts of this clonotype. The chain uses TRBV12-3 or TRBV12-4 and TRBJ1-2, with TRBD1 as a possible D gene (6 bases). CDR3 length: 14 residues. V lost 3 bases, J lost 2 bases, and 10 bases lay in between. CDR3 protein: CASSLGTPNYGYTF. CDR3 sequence (DNA): TGTGCCAGCAGTTTGGGGACACCAAACTATGGCTACACCTTC.

Only one count was recorded for this clonotype. The rearrangement joins TRBV6-1 to TRBJ1-3, with 8 bases lining up with TRBD1. The trim removed 6 bases at V and 4 bases at J, leaving 2 bases unmatched. This CDR3 is built from 13 residues. Per the germline V gene, CDR1 is MNHNS and CDR2 is SASEGT. CDR3 DNA: TGTGCCAGCAGCAGGGGGCCGGGAAACACCATATATTTT. Translation: CASSRGPGNTIYF.